This T cell receptor beta chain was observed in a study of shared clonotypes between healthy human individuals. Broader study findings: Only a few donors were included, so the genetic and exposure-history diversity represented was limited.

The CDR3 runs 14 residues. CDR1 and CDR2 from the germline V gene are LGHNA and YNFKEQ. Sorted subsets were amplified in replicate PCRs using around 220 ng DNA, roughly 30,000 T cell genomes. Using immunoSEQ multiplex PCR, the repertoire was profiled, and TCRdb retains in-frame clones only, with some absent. This table holds over a million clones, around three quarters found once. Of note for this clone: Its antigen remains unknown. With a far larger clone one base away, a read error is the likely cause.

The origin of this receptor is a young man in good health. Some clones in this sample may be carry-over from other donors' samples. The sequenced material came from memory CD4+ T cells from PBMCs. The subset here: CD45RA-negative fraction. The chain uses TRBV4-2 and TRBJ1-2; D ambiguous. The CDR3 loop is CASSQTDINYGNTF. CDR3 DNA sequence: TGTGCCAGCAGCCAAACCGACATTAACTATGGCAACACCTTC.